This TCR beta chain was identified during a study of beta chain features in type 1 diabetes. The overall study: Sorted cell examination encompassed under 130 million cells across all samples. Study-wide findings and caveats: A moderate, significant TCRB CDR3 shortening appeared in type 1 diabetes across four CD4+ subsets. Patients and controls would share equally any PCR tilt toward shorter templates.

One heparinised draw of blood, averaging roughly 120 mL, came from each donor. CD4+ naive, central memory, regulatory and stem cell-like memory subsets were isolated by sorting on CD45RO/CCR7/CD25/CD127/CD95/CD27. Details on this clone: Its antigen is unidentified.

The whole isolated RNA underwent reverse transcription, so sequencing captured expressed TCRB transcripts. The repertoire was sequenced with immunoSEQ multiplex PCR; TCRdb's copy has only in-frame clones and lacks some. The sample has around 690,000 clones, around 12% seen once. This clonotype originated in a young man with type 1 diabetes. Sequencing was performed on naive CD4+ T cells from blood.

The CDR3 bases are TGTGCCAGCAGCTCGGGGGCAGGGGACAAGACTGAAGCTTTCTTT. Translating gives CASSSGAGDKTEAFF. The V gene is TRBV7-2, the J gene TRBJ1-1; D might be TRBD1 (6 bases). The CDR3 is made up of 15 amino acids. In germline, CDR1 is SGHTA, CDR2 FQGNSA. V dropped 4 bases and J dropped 5 bases, with 17 bases sitting between them.